This T cell receptor (beta chain) was sequenced in a study of human T cells and chemical hapten exposure (dated by TCRdb to about 2021). Study-level background: For sensitization, 2% DPC in acetone was applied to a roughly 2 cm by roughly 2 cm area of upper inner arm skin. Throughout the study period of around 25 weeks, patients also received therapeutic DPC doses to the scalp every week. Patch tests used Finn chambers with 0.01% DPC on the upper back, scored after 6 days by International Contact Dermatitis Research Group standards. Most of the patients in the cohort were female, and the cohort covered alopecia areata with under or over 50% scalp involvement, alopecia totalis and alopecia universalis. Libraries were pooled for sequencing, and variation in per-sample TCR yields was attributed mainly to small differences in library volumes within the pool. This study followed changes in the peripheral blood TCR repertoire in vivo during primary and secondary sensitization of alopecia patients to the hapten diphenylcyclopropenone (DPC). Blood samples were taken from patients before sensitization (week 0) and at 2, 6 and about 24 weeks after DPC sensitization. Around 29 alopecia patients provided blood for TCR sequencing at one to four time points (pre-sensitization, 2, 6 and 24 weeks). Study-wide findings and limitations: Because every patient had alopecia, a presumed autoimmune disease, the patients' immune response might differ from that of healthy individuals. Repeated subsampling changed both the strength of the expansion versus patch-test correlation and the threshold at which the correlation became significant. The number of PT1 expanded TCRs positively correlated with patch test score, significant at thresholds 8, 16 and 32 but not 4. No change with DPC sensitization was found in the number of TCRs above 1 in 1000 frequency, and no evidence of global repertoire structure alterations was found. Expanded TCRs formed significantly more large CDR3 similarity clusters than pre-sensitization or healthy control sets, consistent with antigen-driven responses.

Library method: RACE. Sequencing relied on a NextSeq 500. Library preparation attached unique molecular identifiers to individual cDNA molecules for quantitative, reproducible TCR counting. From each blood RNA sample, both TCR alpha and TCR beta chains were sequenced. Under the source paper's analysis protocol: A median of about 87,000 TCRs per sample was observed, with a range of about 20,000 to 750,000. The Decombinator software suite was used to annotate V, J and CDR3 in the TCR reads. For PS versus PT1 abundance plots, all samples were subsampled to the same number of TCRs (28,000). Expanded TCRs were defined as absent before sensitization and observed at least eight times at the 2-week time point. Starting from the raw public reads, TCRdb applied fastp trimming at Q25, assembled clones with MiXCR and retained in-frame beta chains. Each record represents a unique CDR3 protein, reported with the most common genes and DNA among its rows. TCRdb, not the original authors, processed these V and J calls. The sample data list approximately 60,000 distinct CDR3 sequences, and roughly 10% of these were observed just once. The ten most abundant clones make up around 9.6% of the sample.

The sample's time point label, decoded: pre-sensitization, week 0. The treatment or condition label, as the study defines it: therapeutic diphenylcyclopropenone sensitization with weekly scalp DPC. At each patch-test visit, blood was drawn before the patch test was applied. Patients were eligible if aged 18 to 70, diagnosed with alopecia and judged suitable for DPC therapy, and pregnant patients were excluded. Total RNA was extracted from unfractionated whole blood that had been collected in Tempus Blood RNA tubes. This clonotype was observed a few times. The antigen it binds to is not known. Base qualities are not at hand, and no much larger clone is one base apart. CDR3 length: 13 amino acids, cysteine to phenylalanine. Only the CDR3 region is kept as DNA, spanning 39 bases read in frame from base 1. Looking up the germline V gene (reference sequence) yields CDR1 SEHNR and CDR2 FQNEAQ. The junction shows trimming of 4 bases on V and 6 bases on J, plus 12 bases between the germline ends.

Recombination connected TRBV7-9 to TRBJ1-1; matching of 6 bases hints at TRBD1 as the D gene. The starting material was whole blood, obtained in connection with sensitization to the hapten diphenylcyclopropenone (DPC). This clonotype was sampled from a man aged 40-55 years with alopecia areata. Some clones in this sample may be carry-over from other donors' samples. CDR3 sequence: CASSYIQGPEAFF. The DNA is TGTGCCAGCAGCTATATACAGGGACCTGAAGCTTTCTTT.